This T cell receptor (beta chain) was retrieved from a study of shared T cell receptors in the human thymus. Measured with immunoSEQ multiplex PCR; TCRdb has only the in-frame clones, and not every one. Of 500,000 to 850,000 clones listed, more than 75% were seen once; the top ten hold just under 0.0095%. Germline lookup yields CDR1 MDHEN and CDR2 SYDVKM. This CDR3 contains 15 residues. Trimming cost V 5 bases and J 3 bases; bases outside gene matches: 5. Another study also made use of these data, one on human thymus T cells. Per that paper: Samples came from healthy Finnish infants during open corrective cardiac surgery. Blood and thymic repertoires both appeared biased in V and J gene usage.

The specimen sequenced was thymocytes. This receptor was taken from a boy under three years old with a congenital heart defect. The V gene is TRBV28, the J gene TRBJ1-3, with 9 bases lining up with TRBD1. The CDR3 DNA sequence: TGTGCCAGCAGTAGGGACAGGGTAGGTGGAAACACCATATATTTT. Translation gives CASSRDRVGGNTIYF.